Below are 29 T cell receptor beta chains sequenced from a single sample in a study of tumor-infiltrating lymphocytes in primary liver carcinoma. Reverse transcription of roughly 480 ng total RNA with a constant-region primer produced TCR beta cDNA. It was through three nested multiplex PCR rounds of slightly modified ARM-PCR that TCR beta libraries arose. Running 10 cycles apiece, the first two PCR rounds relied on TRBV1-TRBV30 forward primers together with a C-beta reverse primer. TCRdb reanalysed the multiplex PCR reads using MiXCR and keeps one entry per CDR3 protein. Among some 180,000 distinct CDR3 sequences listed, about 60% were seen once. Germline DNA was also extracted, and blood RNA was taken from unsorted whole blood. The sequenced sample was peripheral blood. These receptors were collected from a man aged 35-49 years with primary liver carcinoma and hepatitis B virus infection.

A note on this clonotype: One end of the junction fails to match germline, which may point to a read error. The V call is TRBV4-1, the J call TRBJ2-5, with TRBD2 matching over 14 bases. Germline CDR1 reads MGHRA; CDR2 reads YSYEKL. The CDR3 sequence is 16 residues long. The CDR3, as DNA: TGCGTCAGCAGGATCGGGACTAGCGGGAGCGTAGGGATCCAGTACTTC. It specifies CVSRIGTSGSVGIQYF.

The J gene is TRBJ2-2, the V gene TRBV28, with 13 nucleotides matching TRBD2. CDR1 MDHEN and CDR2 SYDVKM come from the germline V gene. CDR3 length: 16 amino acids. The V segment lost 6 bases and the J segment 7 bases; nucleotides outside the gene matches: 8. The CDR3 DNA is TGTGCCAGCAGCTCCGGGACTAGCGGGATTGGCGGGGAGCTGTTTTTT. Its protein product is CASSSGTSGIGGELFF.

With regard to this clonotype: The germline gene is not matched at one end of the junction; a read error may be the cause. This chain uses TRBV11-2 with TRBJ2-1; a weak D match, TRBD1 (6 bases). CDR3 length equals 15 residues. CDR1 is SGHAT and CDR2 is FQNNGV in the germline V gene. CDR3 sequence: CASISRGTRLDEQIF. The CDR3 nucleotides read TGTGCCAGCATTTCCAGGGGCACTAGGCTCGATGAGCAGATCTTC.

The chain employs TRBV6-1 and TRBJ2-3, with D maybe TRBD1 (6 bases). Looked up from germline, CDR1 is MNHNS and CDR2 is SASEGT. V lost 5 bases, J lost 2 bases, and 17 bases lay in between. CDR3 length: 16 amino acids. CDR3 coding DNA: TGTGCCAGCAGTCGCCCTTCAGGGGAATTCACAGATACGCAGTATTTT. Amino acid sequence: CASSRPSGEFTDTQYF.

A remark on this clonotype: A clone one base away is much larger, so this may be a read error. This sequence joins TRBV6-5 and TRBJ1-2; unclear D gene. The CDR3 is 15 amino acids. Germline CDR1 MNHEY, CDR2 SVGAGI. In DNA, the CDR3 is TGTGCCAGCAGTTATTCACCACTTTCCAACTATGTCTACACCTTC. Translated: CASSYSPLSNYVYTF.

In this sample, this clonotype turned up a few times. The chain has TRBV12-3 or TRBV12-4 and TRBJ1-5, with 9 bases that match TRBD1. The CDR3 consists of 16 residues. V was pared by 6 bases and J by 1 base, with 7 bases of the junction left unmatched. The CDR3 loop is CASRRTGGGSNQPQHF. In nucleotides, the CDR3 is TGTGCCAGCAGACGTACAGGGGGCGGGAGCAATCAGCCCCAGCATTTT.

The V call is TRBV6-5, the J call TRBJ1-3; D is perhaps TRBD1 (5 bases). This CDR3 is 14 amino acids long. Germline lookup yields CDR1 MNHEY and CDR2 SVGAGI. The germline V and J ends were trimmed by 2 bases and 2 bases, with 7 bases remaining between them. The CDR3 loop reads CASSYRTPGNTIYF. CDR3 DNA sequence: TGTGCCAGCAGTTACCGGACACCTGGAAACACCATATATTTT.

This rearrangement joins TRBV28 to TRBJ2-4; perhaps TRBD2 as D (6 bases). Germline V CDR1 and CDR2: MDHEN, SYDVKM. V was trimmed by 4 bases and J by 0 bases, leaving 10 bases between them. The CDR3 is 15 residues long. The CDR3 loop is CASSSAGTAKNIQYF. The CDR3 DNA is TGTGCCAGCAGTTCAGCGGGTACAGCCAAAAACATTCAGTACTTC.

The chain has TRBV28 and TRBJ2-1, with 15 bases that match TRBD2. The V segment lost 7 bases and the J segment 7 bases; nucleotides outside the gene matches: 5. From germline, CDR1 is MDHEN and CDR2 SYDVKM. This CDR3 has 15 amino acids. CDR3 residues: CASTYGTSGRNEQFF. In DNA form, the CDR3 reads TGTGCCAGCACCTACGGGACTAGCGGGAGGAATGAGCAGTTCTTC.

J is TRBJ1-6 and V is TRBV28; 11 nucleotides agree with TRBD1. Per the germline V gene, CDR1 is MDHEN and CDR2 is SYDVKM. The CDR3 is 15 residues long. Trimming at V came to 4 bases and at J to 9 bases, leaving 5 bases not matched to a gene. The CDR3 coding sequence is TGTGCCAGCAGTTCCGGACAGGGGGCCGGTTCACCCCTCCACTTT. Translating gives CASSSGQGAGSPLHF.

This clonotype was detected a few times. In DNA form, the CDR3 reads TGTGCTAGTGGCAGACAGGGGGCGGAGGGCTACACCTTC. Translating gives CASGRQGAEGYTF. This chain uses TRBV12-5 with TRBJ1-2; TRBD1 matches at 10 bases. Germline lookup yields CDR1 LGHNT and CDR2 FRNRAP. The CDR3 loop spans 13 amino acids. Trimming at V came to 6 bases and at J to 8 bases, leaving 6 bases not matched to a gene.

This clonotype was recorded many times. The V and J genes are TRBV11-3 and TRBJ2-3, with 7 positions matching TRBD1. Trimming removed 1 base from V and 8 bases from J; junction bases left unmatched: 12. CDR1 and CDR2 (germline): SGHNT, YENEEA. The CDR3 length is 16 residues. The CDR3 reads CASSLASGTVVGTQYF. CDR3 DNA sequence: TGTGCCAGCAGCTTAGCCTCCGGGACAGTTGTCGGTACGCAGTATTTT.

A word on this clonotype: A much larger clone lies a single base off, so this may be a read error. The chain employs TRBV29-1 and TRBJ2-7; D is perhaps TRBD1 (6 bases). The CDR3 runs 12 residues. Germline-derived CDR1 and CDR2 are SQVTM and ANQGSEA. V dropped 4 bases and J dropped 6 bases, with 13 bases sitting between them. CDR3 region: CSVGFTGTEQYF. CDR3 DNA sequence: TGCAGCGTTGGCTTCACAGGGACCGAGCAGTACTTC.

This clonotype occurred many times. The rearrangement links TRBV11-2 to TRBJ2-5, with TRBD1 as a possible D gene (6 bases). Per germline, CDR1 SGHAT and CDR2 FQNNGV. The CDR3 is 16 amino acids. Trimming removed 6 bases from V and 4 bases from J, with 21 bases in between. This CDR3 reads CASRLREQGPGETQYF. As DNA, the CDR3 is TGTGCCAGCAGACTCCGAGAACAGGGTCCGGGAGAGACCCAGTACTTC.

This clonotype was recorded once. A much larger clone differs by one base, so this may be a read error. The CDR3 does not end in the conserved phenylalanine or tryptophan, so this is likely a read error. The chain carries TRBV4-1 and TRBJ2-3; D remains ambiguous. With 0 bases removed from V and 5 bases from J, the gap between germline ends came to 6 bases. The CDR3 loop spans 13 amino acids. CDR1 MGHRA and CDR2 YSYEKL come from the germline V gene. The DNA of the CDR3 is TGCGCCAGCAGCCAAGAATACGGAGATACGCAGTATATT. Amino acid sequence: CASSQEYGDTQYI.

This clonotype occurred a few times. V usage is TRBV7-9 and J usage is TRBJ2-7, with unresolved D. CDR1 is SEHNR and CDR2 is FQNEAQ in the germline V gene (reference sequence). The CDR3 contains 11 residues. The V gene lost 3 bases and the J gene lost 7 bases, with 7 bases spanning the gap. The CDR3 nucleotides read TGTGCCAGCAGCTTGGTTGGGGAGCAGTACTTC. Translation gives CASSLVGEQYF.

The table lists this clonotype with a count of one. The junction and the germline gene differ at one end; a read error may be behind it. The chain combines TRBV4-1 with TRBJ2-1; 11 bases map to TRBD2. The germline CDR1 and CDR2 sequences are MGHRA and YSYEKL. This CDR3 contains 19 residues. The CDR3 loop is CPSSQLGLAASYTYNEQFF. The CDR3 DNA follows: TGCCCCAGCAGCCAACTGGGACTAGCGGCCTCGTACACCTACAATGAGCAGTTCTTC.

V and J are TRBV5-1 and TRBJ2-2, with a possible D match to TRBD2 (6 bases). This CDR3 spans 15 amino acids. Trimming took off 6 bases at V and 6 bases at J, with 18 bases between the two ends. Germline V gene data show CDR1 as SGHRS and CDR2 as YFSETQ. The CDR3 here is CASTLDGSRAGELFF. Here the CDR3 DNA reads TGCGCCAGCACCCTCGACGGGAGTAGGGCCGGGGAGCTGTTTTTT. The whole variable domain, remainder taken from reference TRBV5-1 and TRBJ2-2, is KAGVTQTPRYLIKTRGQQVTLSCSPISGHRSVSWYQQTPGQGLQFLFEYFSETQRNKGNFPGRFSGRQFSNSRSEMNVSTLELGDSALYLCASTLDGSRAGELFFGEGSRLTVL.

This clonotype was seen a handful of times. The gene calls are TRBV4-2 and TRBJ2-3, with TRBD2 matching 9 bases. The V and J ends lost 9 bases and 6 bases, in that order; junction bases with no gene match: 13. CDR1 and CDR2 (germline): LGHNA, YNFKEQ. CDR3 size: 15 residues. The CDR3 nucleotides read TGTGCCAGTAGCGGTCATAGCGGGAGCTCCGATACGCAGTATTTT. It translates to CASSGHSGSSDTQYF.

The chain has TRBV4-1 and TRBJ1-6; 7 bases are a match to TRBD1. V lost 5 bases, J lost 9 bases, and 10 bases stayed unmatched. The CDR3 spans 15 residues. Germline V gene lookup returns CDR1 MGHRA and CDR2 YSYEKL. The DNA for the CDR3 is TGCGCCAGCAGCGGGGTCGGACAGGTTGCTTCACCCCTCCACTTT. This translates into CASSGVGQVASPLHF.

The sample holds a few counts of this clonotype. V usage is TRBV29-1 and J usage is TRBJ2-1; D is unclear. In germline, CDR1 is SQVTM, CDR2 ANQGSEA. Trimming left V 5 bases short and J 6 bases short, with 8 bases between. The CDR3 totals 11 residues. The CDR3 region is CSVRHRNEQFF. In DNA form, the CDR3 reads TGCAGCGTTAGACACCGCAATGAGCAGTTCTTC.

Note on this clonotype: A read error may produce the germline difference seen at one junction end. J is TRBJ2-1 and V is TRBV11-2; tentatively, D is TRBD2 (6 bases). Germline V lookup: CDR1 SGHAT, CDR2 FQNNGV. The CDR3 length is 18 residues. Here the CDR3 reads CANSKPGRGTRPYNEQFF. CDR3 nucleotide sequence: TGTGCCAACAGCAAACCGGGGCGGGGCACTCGCCCCTACAATGAACAGTTCTTC.

The chain couples TRBV7-9 to TRBJ2-7, with D maybe TRBD2 (6 bases). The CDR3 contains 16 residues. V was cut by 5 bases and J by 4 bases, with 21 bases left in between. Germline CDR1 is SEHNR and CDR2 is FQNEAQ (reference sequence). CDR3 DNA sequence: TGTGCCAGCAGCCCGGTAAGCGGGCCATTTTTTTACGAGCAGTACTTC. Its protein product is CASSPVSGPFFYEQYF. Full variable domain (outside the CDR3, taken from reference TRBV7-9 and TRBJ2-7): DTGVSQNPRHKITKRGQNVTFRCDPISEHNRLYWYRQTLGQGPEFLTYFQNEAQLEKSRLLSDRFSAERPKGSFSTLEIQRTEQGDSAMYLCASSPVSGPFFYEQYFGPGTRLTVT.

This rearrangement joins TRBV12-3 or TRBV12-4 to TRBJ2-2; D may correspond to TRBD1 or TRBD2 (5 bases each). The CDR3 extends over 18 amino acids. V was pared by 0 bases and J by 3 bases, with 17 bases between. The CDR3 nucleotides are TGTGCCAGCAGTTTAGCGCTCGTGGCCAGGGAGTACACCGGGGAGCTGTTTTTT. Protein product: CASSLALVAREYTGELFF.

On this clonotype itself: The germline gene is not matched at one end of the junction; a read error may be the cause. This rearrangement joins TRBV5-4 to TRBJ2-1, with TRBD2 matching 9 bases. The germline V gene has CDR1 SGHNT and CDR2 YYREEE (reference sequence). There are 14 residues in the CDR3. The CDR3 spells CANTLAGSYDEQFF. The CDR3 DNA follows: TGTGCCAACACCCTAGCGGGAAGCTACGATGAGCAGTTCTTC.

This clonotype has a handful of counts. The chain employs TRBV12-3 or TRBV12-4 and TRBJ2-1, with TRBD1 as a possible D gene (6 bases). The CDR3 spans 16 residues. The V gene lost 6 bases and the J gene lost 0 bases, with 15 bases spanning the gap. CDR3 in amino acids: CASRSSGVNSYNEQFF. The CDR3 bases are TGTGCCAGCAGGTCTTCAGGGGTAAACTCCTACAATGAGCAGTTCTTC.

As concerns this clonotype: One junction end disagrees with the germline gene, perhaps due to a read error. V is TRBV6-2 or TRBV6-3 and J is TRBJ2-1; 7 nucleotides line up with TRBD2. CDR1 and CDR2 (germline): MNHEY, SVGEGT. This CDR3 is 18 amino acids long. CDR3 in amino acids: CASRKGRWSAGILNEQSF. For the CDR3, the DNA is TGTGCCAGCAGAAAGGGACGATGGTCAGCGGGGATTCTCAATGAGCAGTCCTTC.

The chain combines TRBV29-1 with TRBJ2-1; no reliable D call. CDR1 and CDR2 (germline): SQVTM, ANQGSEA. This CDR3 is built from 12 residues. V was trimmed by 3 bases and J by 10 bases, leaving 13 bases between them. CDR3 bases: TGCAGCGTTGATGCGAACAGTGTGGAGCAGTTCTTC. This gives the protein CSVDANSVEQFF.

In its sample, this clonotype was seen many times. One end of the junction does not line up with germline, which may come from a read error. The chain links TRBV11-2 to TRBJ2-7; 8 positions match TRBD1. CDR3 size: 13 residues. The germline V gene encodes CDR1 SGHAT and CDR2 FQNNGV. CDR3 region: CANSLGQGYEQYF. As DNA, the CDR3 is TGTGCCAACAGCTTAGGACAGGGTTACGAGCAGTACTTC.